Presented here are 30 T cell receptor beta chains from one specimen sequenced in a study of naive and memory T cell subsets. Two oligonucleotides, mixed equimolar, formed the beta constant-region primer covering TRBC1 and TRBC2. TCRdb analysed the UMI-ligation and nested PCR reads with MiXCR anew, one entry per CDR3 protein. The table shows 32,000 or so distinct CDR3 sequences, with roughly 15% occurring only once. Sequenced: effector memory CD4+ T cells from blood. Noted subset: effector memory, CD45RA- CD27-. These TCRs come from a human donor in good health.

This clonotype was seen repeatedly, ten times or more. The CDR3: CSVGQGPREAFF. CDR3 sequence (DNA): TGCAGCGTCGGACAGGGTCCACGCGAAGCTTTCTTT. The rearrangement joins TRBV29-1 to TRBJ1-1, with TRBD1 matching 8 bases. V lost 6 bases and J lost 8; bases outside the gene matches: 8. CDR1 SQVTM and CDR2 ANQGSEA come from the germline V gene. The CDR3 loop spans 12 amino acids.

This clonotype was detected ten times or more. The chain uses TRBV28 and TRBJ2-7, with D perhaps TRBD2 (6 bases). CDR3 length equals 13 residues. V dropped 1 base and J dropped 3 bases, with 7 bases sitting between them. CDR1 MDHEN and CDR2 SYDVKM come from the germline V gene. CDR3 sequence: CASSLLADYEQYF. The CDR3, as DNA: TGTGCCAGCAGTTTATTAGCGGACTACGAGCAGTACTTC. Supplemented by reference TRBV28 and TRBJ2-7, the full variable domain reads DVKVTQSSRYLVKRTGEKVFLECVQDMDHENMFWYRQDPGLGLRLIYFSYDVKMKEKGDIPEGYSVSREKKERFSLILESASTNQTSMYLCASSLLADYEQYFGPGTRLTVT.

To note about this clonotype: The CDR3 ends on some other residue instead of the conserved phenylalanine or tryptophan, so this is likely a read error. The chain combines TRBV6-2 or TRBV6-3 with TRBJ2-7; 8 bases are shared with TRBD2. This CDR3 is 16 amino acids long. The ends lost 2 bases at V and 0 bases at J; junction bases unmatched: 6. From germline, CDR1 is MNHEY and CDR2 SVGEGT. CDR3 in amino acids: CASSYPSGSLSYEQYL. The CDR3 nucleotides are TGTGCCAGCAGTTACCCTAGCGGGTCGCTCTCCTACGAGCAGTACTTA.

The CDR3 loop is CSAEDPSGPMSYNEQFF. CDR3 coding DNA: TGCAGTGCCGAGGACCCTAGCGGGCCGATGTCCTACAATGAGCAGTTCTTC. J is TRBJ2-1 and V is TRBV20-1; 8 bases fit TRBD2. V lost 6 bases and J lost 1; bases outside the gene matches: 14. The CDR3 runs 17 residues. Germline V gene lookup returns CDR1 DFQATT and CDR2 SNEGSKA (reference sequence).

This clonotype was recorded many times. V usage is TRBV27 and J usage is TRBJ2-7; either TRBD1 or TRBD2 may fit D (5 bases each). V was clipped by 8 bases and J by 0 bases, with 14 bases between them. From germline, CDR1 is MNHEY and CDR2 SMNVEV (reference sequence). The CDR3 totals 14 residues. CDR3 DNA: TGTGCCAGCGAAAGAACAGGAGGCTCCTACGAGCAGTACTTC. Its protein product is CASERTGGSYEQYF.

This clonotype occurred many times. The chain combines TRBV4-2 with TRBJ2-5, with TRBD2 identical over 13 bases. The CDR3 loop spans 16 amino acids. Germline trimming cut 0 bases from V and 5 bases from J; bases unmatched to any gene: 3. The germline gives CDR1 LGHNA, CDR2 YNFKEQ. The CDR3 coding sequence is TGTGCCAGCAGCCAAGAGACTAGCGGGAGGTTGGAGACCCAGTACTTC. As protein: CASSQETSGRLETQYF.

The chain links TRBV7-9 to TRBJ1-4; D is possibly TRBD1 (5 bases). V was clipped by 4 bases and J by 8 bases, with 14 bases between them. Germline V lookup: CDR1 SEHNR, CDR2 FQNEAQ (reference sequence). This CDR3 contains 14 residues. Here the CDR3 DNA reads TGTGCCAGCAGCTCCGGGACGGGAGGGGAAAAACTGTTTTTT. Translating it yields CASSSGTGGEKLFF.

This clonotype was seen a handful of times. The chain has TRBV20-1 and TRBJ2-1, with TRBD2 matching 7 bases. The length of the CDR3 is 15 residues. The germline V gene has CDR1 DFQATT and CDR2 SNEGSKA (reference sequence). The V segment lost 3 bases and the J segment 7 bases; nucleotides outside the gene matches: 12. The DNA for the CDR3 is TGCAGTGCTAGGGCGGGGGTAAGAGATGGGAATGAGCAGTTCTTC. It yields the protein CSARAGVRDGNEQFF.

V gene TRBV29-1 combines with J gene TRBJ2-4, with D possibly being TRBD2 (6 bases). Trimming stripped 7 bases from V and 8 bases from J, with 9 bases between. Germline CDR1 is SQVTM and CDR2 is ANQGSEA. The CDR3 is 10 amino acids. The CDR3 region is CSGGEDIQYF. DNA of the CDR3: TGCAGCGGAGGGGAGGACATTCAGTACTTC.

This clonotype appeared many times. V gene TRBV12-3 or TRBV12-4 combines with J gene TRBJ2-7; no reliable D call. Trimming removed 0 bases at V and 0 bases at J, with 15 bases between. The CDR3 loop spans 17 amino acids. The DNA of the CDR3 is TGTGCCAGCAGTTTAGCGCAATTTTTAACGAGCTCCTACGAGCAGTACTTC. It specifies CASSLAQFLTSSYEQYF.

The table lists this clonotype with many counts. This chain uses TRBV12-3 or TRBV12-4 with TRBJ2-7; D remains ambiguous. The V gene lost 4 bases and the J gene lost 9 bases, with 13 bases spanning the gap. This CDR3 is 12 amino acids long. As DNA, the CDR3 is TGTGCCAGCAGTTACGGGCCCAGGAGGCAGTACTTC. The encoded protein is CASSYGPRRQYF.

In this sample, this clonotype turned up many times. CDR3 sequence (DNA): TGTGCCAGCCACCAACCCGTGAATCTGGGCAATGAGCAGTTCTTC. Translated: CASHQPVNLGNEQFF. The chain has TRBV6-2 or TRBV6-3 and TRBJ2-1; D ambiguous. With 8 bases removed from V and 6 bases from J, the gap between germline ends came to 20 bases. This CDR3 region has 15 residues. The germline V gene has CDR1 MNHEY and CDR2 SVGEGT.

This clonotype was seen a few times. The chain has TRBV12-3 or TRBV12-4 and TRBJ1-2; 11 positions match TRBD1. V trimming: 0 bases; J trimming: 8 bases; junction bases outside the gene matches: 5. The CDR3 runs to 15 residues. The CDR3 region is CASSLAGTGGLGYTF. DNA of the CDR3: TGTGCCAGCAGTTTAGCCGGGACAGGGGGATTGGGCTACACCTTC.

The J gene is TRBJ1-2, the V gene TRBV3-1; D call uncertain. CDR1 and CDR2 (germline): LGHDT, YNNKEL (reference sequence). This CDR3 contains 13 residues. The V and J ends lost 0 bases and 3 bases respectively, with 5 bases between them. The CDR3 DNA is TGTGCCAGCAGCCAAGACGGACACTATGGCTACACCTTC. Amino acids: CASSQDGHYGYTF.

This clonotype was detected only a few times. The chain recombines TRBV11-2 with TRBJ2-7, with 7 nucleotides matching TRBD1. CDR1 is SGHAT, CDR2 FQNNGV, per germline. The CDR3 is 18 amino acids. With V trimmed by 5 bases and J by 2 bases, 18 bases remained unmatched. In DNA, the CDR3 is TGTGCCAGCAGCCATCTCTTTAGGCGGCACAGGGGACCCTACGAGCAGTACTTC. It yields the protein CASSHLFRRHRGPYEQYF.

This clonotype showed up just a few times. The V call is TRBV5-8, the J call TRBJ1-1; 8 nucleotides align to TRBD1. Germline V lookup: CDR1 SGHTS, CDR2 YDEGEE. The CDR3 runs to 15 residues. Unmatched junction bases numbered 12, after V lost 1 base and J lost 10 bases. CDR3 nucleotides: TGTGCCAGCAGCTTGCGAACAGGGGGGGCCCTCCGAGCTTTCTTT. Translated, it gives CASSLRTGGALRAFF.

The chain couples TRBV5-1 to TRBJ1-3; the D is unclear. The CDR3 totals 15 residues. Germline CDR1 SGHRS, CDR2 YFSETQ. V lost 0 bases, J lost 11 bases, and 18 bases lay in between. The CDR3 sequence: CASSLANLLTNAIYF. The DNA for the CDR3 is TGCGCCAGCAGCTTGGCAAACCTCCTTACGAACGCCATATATTTT.

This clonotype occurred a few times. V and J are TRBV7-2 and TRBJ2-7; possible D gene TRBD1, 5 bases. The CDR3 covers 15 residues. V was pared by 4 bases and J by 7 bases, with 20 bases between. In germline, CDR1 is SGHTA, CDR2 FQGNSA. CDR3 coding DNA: TGTGCCAGCAGCTCATTGCTCGCTAATAGGGGTGAGCAGTACTTC. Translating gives CASSSLLANRGEQYF. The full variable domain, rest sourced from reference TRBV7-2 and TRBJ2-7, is GAGVSQSPSNKVTEKGKDVELRCDPISGHTALYWYRQSLGQGLEFLIYFQGNSAPDKSGLPSDRFSAERTGGSVSTLTIQRTQQEDSAVYLCASSSLLANRGEQYFGPGTRLTVT.

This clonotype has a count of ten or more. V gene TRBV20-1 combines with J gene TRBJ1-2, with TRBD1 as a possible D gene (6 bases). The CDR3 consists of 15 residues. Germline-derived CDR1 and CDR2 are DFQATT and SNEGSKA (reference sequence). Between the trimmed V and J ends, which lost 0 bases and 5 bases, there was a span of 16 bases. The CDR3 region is CSARDRGGGTYGYTF. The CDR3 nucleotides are TGCAGTGCTAGAGATCGGGGGGGGGGGACATATGGCTACACCTTC.

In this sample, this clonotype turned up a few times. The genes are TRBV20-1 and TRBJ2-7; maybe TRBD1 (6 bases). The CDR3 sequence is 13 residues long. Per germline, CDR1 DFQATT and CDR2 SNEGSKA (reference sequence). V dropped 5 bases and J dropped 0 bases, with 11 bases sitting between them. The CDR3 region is CSAPTGNSYEQYF. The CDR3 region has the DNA TGCAGTGCTCCAACAGGGAACTCCTACGAGCAGTACTTC.

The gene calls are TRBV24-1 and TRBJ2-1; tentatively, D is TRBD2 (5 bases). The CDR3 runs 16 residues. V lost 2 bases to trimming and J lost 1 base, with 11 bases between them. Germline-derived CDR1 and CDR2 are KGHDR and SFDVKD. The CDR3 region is CATSDSRGPSYNEQFF. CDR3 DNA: TGTGCCACCAGTGATTCGAGAGGGCCTTCCTACAATGAGCAGTTCTTC.

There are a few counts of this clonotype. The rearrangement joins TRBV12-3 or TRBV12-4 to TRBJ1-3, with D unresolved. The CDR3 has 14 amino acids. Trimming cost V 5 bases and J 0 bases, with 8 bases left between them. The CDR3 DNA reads TGTGCCAGCAGTCCTACACTCTCTGGAAACACCATATATTTT. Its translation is CASSPTLSGNTIYF.

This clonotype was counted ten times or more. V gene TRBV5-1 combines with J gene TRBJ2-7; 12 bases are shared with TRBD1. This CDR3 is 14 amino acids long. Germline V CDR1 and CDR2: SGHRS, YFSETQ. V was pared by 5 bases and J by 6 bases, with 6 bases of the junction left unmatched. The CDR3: CASSSGTGGVEQYF. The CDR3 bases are TGCGCCAGCAGTTCCGGGACAGGGGGCGTCGAGCAGTACTTC.

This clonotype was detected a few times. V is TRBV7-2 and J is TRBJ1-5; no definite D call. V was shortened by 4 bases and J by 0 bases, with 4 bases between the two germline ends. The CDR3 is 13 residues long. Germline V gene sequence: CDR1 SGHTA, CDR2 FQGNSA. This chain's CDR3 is CASSYDSNQPQHF. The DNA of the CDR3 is TGTGCCAGCAGCTACGATAGCAATCAGCCCCAGCATTTT. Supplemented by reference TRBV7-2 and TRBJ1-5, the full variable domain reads GAGVSQSPSNKVTEKGKDVELRCDPISGHTALYWYRQSLGQGLEFLIYFQGNSAPDKSGLPSDRFSAERTGGSVSTLTIQRTQQEDSAVYLCASSYDSNQPQHFGDGTRLSIL.

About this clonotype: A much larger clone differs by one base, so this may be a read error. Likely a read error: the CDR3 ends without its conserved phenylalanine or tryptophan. This chain's CDR3 is CASSGTGGPYNEQFL. In DNA form, the CDR3 reads TGTGCCAGTAGTGGAACAGGGGGCCCCTACAATGAGCAGTTCTTG. V and J are TRBV19 and TRBJ2-1; 9 bases align to TRBD1. V shed 5 bases and J 2 bases; nucleotides not matched to a gene: 4. The CDR3 has 15 residues. Germline V gene lookup returns CDR1 LNHDA and CDR2 SQIVND (reference sequence).

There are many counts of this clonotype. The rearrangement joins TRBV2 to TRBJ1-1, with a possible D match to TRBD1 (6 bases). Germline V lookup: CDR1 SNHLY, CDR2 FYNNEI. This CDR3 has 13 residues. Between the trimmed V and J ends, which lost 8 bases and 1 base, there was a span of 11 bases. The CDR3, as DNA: TGTGCCAGCGAGTCACAGGGGAACACTGAAGCTTTCTTT. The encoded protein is CASESQGNTEAFF.

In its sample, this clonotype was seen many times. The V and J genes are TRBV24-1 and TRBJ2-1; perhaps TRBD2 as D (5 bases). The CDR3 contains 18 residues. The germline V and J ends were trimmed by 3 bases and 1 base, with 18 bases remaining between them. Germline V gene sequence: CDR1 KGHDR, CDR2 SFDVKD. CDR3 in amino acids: CATSDQLPGGGSYNEQFF. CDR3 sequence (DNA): TGTGCCACCAGTGATCAACTACCCGGAGGTGGGTCCTACAATGAGCAGTTCTTC.

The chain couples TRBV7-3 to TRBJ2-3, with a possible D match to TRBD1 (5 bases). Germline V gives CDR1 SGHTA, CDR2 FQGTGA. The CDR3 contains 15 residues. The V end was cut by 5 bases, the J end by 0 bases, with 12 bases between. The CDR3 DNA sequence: TGTGCCAGCAGCCCCACCCCAGGGAGCACAGATACGCAGTATTTT. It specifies CASSPTPGSTDTQYF.

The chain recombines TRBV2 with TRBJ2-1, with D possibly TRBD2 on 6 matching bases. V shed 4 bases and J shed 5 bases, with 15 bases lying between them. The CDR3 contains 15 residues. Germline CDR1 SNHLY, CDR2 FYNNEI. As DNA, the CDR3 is TGTGCCAGCAGTGCGGACTATACATCCGACAATGAGCAGTTCTTC. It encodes CASSADYTSDNEQFF.

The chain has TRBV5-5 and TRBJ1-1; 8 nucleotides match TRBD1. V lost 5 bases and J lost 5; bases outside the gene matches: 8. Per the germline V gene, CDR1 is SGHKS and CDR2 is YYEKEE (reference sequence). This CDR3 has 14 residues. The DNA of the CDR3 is TGTGCCAGCAGTTCCCGGACAGGGAGGACTGAAGCTTTCTTT. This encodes CASSSRTGRTEAFF.